This entry lists 8 T cell receptor beta chains sequenced from one sample in a study of cytomegalovirus exposure and HLA in healthy donors. Both 60 Vbeta primers and 13 Jbeta primers went into the PCR. Method: immunoSEQ multiplex PCR; TCRdb's copy keeps in-frame clones and lacks some. The table shows around 64,000 clones, with about 85% occurring only once. Sequencing used PBMCs. These receptors were collected from a female donor in good health and CMV-seronegative.

V gene TRBV6-6 combines with J gene TRBJ2-5; D not resolved. Trimming pared 7 bases from V and 5 bases from J, leaving 14 bases between. The CDR3 is 13 amino acids. CDR1 is MNHNY and CDR2 is SVGAGI in the germline V gene (reference sequence). The DNA of the CDR3 is TGTGCCAGCACCGGAGCCCAGTGGGAGACCCAGTACTTC. Protein product: CASTGAQWETQYF.

The J gene is TRBJ1-1, the V gene TRBV30, with 7 bases aligning to TRBD1. Per the germline V gene, CDR1 is GTSNPN and CDR2 is SVGIG (reference sequence). The CDR3 has 12 amino acids. V lost 1 base to trimming and J lost 4 bases; unmatched junction nucleotides: 0. The CDR3 here is CAWSAGGTEAFF. Here the CDR3 DNA reads TGTGCCTGGAGTGCAGGGGGCACTGAAGCTTTCTTT.

The gene calls are TRBV5-1 and TRBJ2-3; tentative D call: TRBD2 (5 bases). CDR3 length: 14 amino acids. Trimming took off 1 base at V and 4 bases at J, with 10 bases between the two ends. The germline gives CDR1 SGHRS, CDR2 YFSETQ. The CDR3 DNA reads as TGCGCCAGCAGCTTGCTCGCGAGGGCAGATACGCAGTATTTT. Translated, it gives CASSLLARADTQYF.

The sample holds a few counts of this clone. V gene TRBV6-5 combines with J gene TRBJ1-3; D may be TRBD1 (5 bases). This CDR3 comprises 15 residues. The V gene lost 5 bases and the J gene lost 0 bases, with 11 bases spanning the gap. The germline V gene encodes CDR1 MNHEY and CDR2 SVGAGI. CDR3 nucleotides: TGTGCCAGCAGTCCAGACAGACGCTCTGGAAACACCATATATTTT. It specifies CASSPDRRSGNTIYF.

This rearrangement joins TRBV7-2 to TRBJ1-3; no clear D gene. V lost 5 bases and J 2 bases, leaving 16 bases between the germline ends. CDR1 and CDR2 (germline): SGHTA, FQGNSA. The CDR3 loop spans 16 amino acids. This CDR3 is CASSPTLRSAGNTIYF. The CDR3 region has the DNA TGTGCCAGCAGCCCGACTCTCCGTTCGGCTGGAAACACCATATATTTT.

The chain recombines TRBV9 with TRBJ1-3; TRBD1 is a possible D gene (5 bases). CDR3 length equals 17 residues. V was shortened by 3 bases and J by 7 bases, with 23 bases between the two germline ends. CDR1 and CDR2 (germline): SGDLS, YYNGEE. CDR3 sequence: CASSAGGTHRDLNTIYF. The CDR3 nucleotides read TGTGCCAGCAGCGCCGGGGGGACGCACCGGGACCTTAACACCATATATTTT.

V usage is TRBV18 and J usage is TRBJ1-1; the D gene is possibly TRBD1 (5 bases). The CDR3 is 13 residues long. CDR1 is KGHSH and CDR2 is LQKENI in the germline V gene. The V gene lost 6 bases and the J gene lost 5 bases, with 13 bases spanning the gap. The CDR3 sequence is CASSQGMGTEAFF. The CDR3, as DNA: TGTGCCAGCTCCCAGGGAATGGGAACTGAAGCTTTCTTT.

This sequence joins TRBV28 and TRBJ2-3, with a weak D call TRBD1 (5 bases). The V gene's germline CDR1 is MDHEN and CDR2 SYDVKM. The germline V and J ends were trimmed by 5 bases and 0 bases, with 15 bases remaining between them. This CDR3 region has 16 residues. The CDR3 DNA is TGTGCCAGCAGTCCGACCGACAGCTCTAGCACAGATACGCAGTATTTT. It codes for CASSPTDSSSTDTQYF.